The 17 T cell receptor beta chains listed next were all sequenced from one sample in a study of regulatory T cells in long-lasting Graves disease. Arm-PCR of CDR3 regions and iRepertoire HTBI primers were used to build TCR beta libraries. TCRdb re-called the multiplex PCR reads through MiXCR, storing one row per CDR3 protein. The top ten clones hold 16% of a sample with about 440,000 distinct CDR3 sequences, 14% to 15% of them seen once. The time point is: newly diagnosed GD, antithyroid drugs for less than 3 months. Construction of the TCR library relied on RNA isolated from PBMCs. The sample also formed part of further work on T cells in Graves' hyperthyroidism and ophthalmopathy.

The sequencing used peripheral blood mononuclear cells (PBMCs), collected at new diagnosis, from a patient treated with antithyroid drugs. The receptors here all came from a woman in her 30s with Graves disease.

This clonotype has only a few counts. V gene TRBV10-3 combines with J gene TRBJ2-2; D is uncertain. The CDR3 covers 14 residues. The V gene lost 10 bases and the J gene lost 3 bases, with 15 bases spanning the gap. The germline V gene encodes CDR1 ENHRY and CDR2 SYGVKD. CDR3 DNA sequence: TGTGCCACCTACTTGGGGATTGACACCGGGGAGCTGTTTTTT. Its translation is CATYLGIDTGELFF.

The chain joins TRBV11-2 to TRBJ2-3, with D perhaps TRBD2 (6 bases). This CDR3 comprises 17 residues. The V end lost 1 base, the J end lost 2 bases, and 16 bases lay between the germline ends. CDR1 and CDR2 from the germline V gene are SGHAT and FQNNGV. CDR3 residues: CASSLGRRENPTDTQYF. In DNA, the CDR3 is TGTGCCAGCAGCTTAGGGCGACGGGAGAACCCCACAGATACGCAGTATTTT. Filled out from reference TRBV11-2 and TRBJ2-3, the complete variable domain reads EAGVAQSPRYKIIEKRQSVAFWCNPISGHATLYWYQQILGQGPKLLIQFQNNGVVDDSQLPKDRFSAERLKGVDSTLKIQPAKLEDSAVYLCASSLGRRENPTDTQYFGPGTRLTVL.

This clonotype was observed a few times. V usage is TRBV20-1 and J usage is TRBJ1-5; TRBD1 is a possible D gene (5 bases). CDR1 and CDR2 (germline): DFQATT, SNEGSKA (reference sequence). The CDR3 contains 17 residues. Deletions cut 4 bases from V and 0 bases from J, with 19 bases between. The chain's CDR3 is CSAIREGRANSNQPQHF. The CDR3, as DNA: TGCAGTGCTATAAGGGAGGGACGGGCTAATAGCAATCAGCCCCAGCATTTT.

In this sample, this clonotype turned up many times. CDR3 region: CASRLTSGRYEQFF. In nucleotides, the CDR3 is TGTGCCAGCAGACTGACTAGCGGGAGGTATGAGCAGTTCTTC. The chain carries TRBV11-2 and TRBJ2-1; 13 positions agree with TRBD2. Germline lookup yields CDR1 SGHAT and CDR2 FQNNGV. The CDR3 is 14 amino acids. V dropped 6 bases and J dropped 8; count of bases not matched to a gene: 4.

This clonotype was seen a handful of times. V is TRBV28 and J is TRBJ2-7, with D unclear. CDR1 is MDHEN, CDR2 SYDVKM, per germline. CDR3 length: 14 amino acids. V lost 3 bases to trimming and J lost 1 base, with 10 bases between them. CDR3: CASSFMGRSYEQYF. The CDR3 DNA is TGTGCCAGCAGTTTTATGGGCAGATCCTACGAGCAGTACTTC.

This clonotype was counted ten times or more. The chain links TRBV7-6 to TRBJ2-1; 7 bases are a match to TRBD2. The CDR3 covers 16 residues. J was trimmed by 5 bases and V by 6 bases; bases with no gene match: 13. The germline CDR1 and CDR2 sequences are SGHVS and FNYEAQ. The CDR3 sequence is CASSPWGPGLHNEQFF. Here the CDR3 DNA reads TGTGCCAGCAGTCCCTGGGGCCCGGGACTACACAATGAGCAGTTCTTC.

This clonotype occurred many times. V and J are TRBV6-1 and TRBJ2-2; unclear D gene. This CDR3 comprises 14 residues. Germline CDR1 MNHNS, CDR2 SASEGT. Trimming took off 6 bases at V and 2 bases at J, with 10 bases between the two ends. The CDR3 sequence is CASRGKSNTGELFF. CDR3 in DNA: TGTGCCAGCAGGGGGAAGTCAAACACCGGGGAGCTGTTTTTT.

This clonotype was detected a few times. The chain couples TRBV7-2 to TRBJ1-6; TRBD1 matches 7 bases. The CDR3 covers 16 residues. The V gene end was trimmed by 0 bases and the J gene end by 4 bases; junction bases not matched to a gene: 3. Germline CDR1 SGHTA, CDR2 FQGNSA. This chain's CDR3 is CASSLAGQHYNSPLHF. In DNA, the CDR3 is TGTGCCAGCAGCTTAGCGGGACAGCATTATAATTCACCCCTCCACTTT.

In its sample, this clonotype was seen many times. The chain joins TRBV2 to TRBJ1-3, with a weak D call TRBD1 (5 bases). Germline V gives CDR1 SNHLY, CDR2 FYNNEI. The CDR3 spans 14 residues. V shed 6 bases and J shed 3 bases, with 12 bases lying between them. The chain's CDR3 is CASRRPGGGNTIYF. The CDR3, as DNA: TGTGCCAGCAGAAGGCCCGGGGGTGGAAACACCATATATTTT. Variable domain in full (rest from reference TRBV2 and TRBJ1-3): EPEVTQTPSHQVTQMGQEVILRCVPISNHLYFYWYRQILGQKVEFLVSFYNNEISEKSEIFDDQFSVERPDGSNFTLKIRSTKLEDSAMYFCASRRPGGGNTIYFGEGSWLTVV.

This clonotype has a count of ten or more. Here the CDR3 reads CASSLALTGTNYGYTF. The DNA of the CDR3 is TGTGCCAGCAGTTTAGCGCTTACAGGGACTAACTATGGCTACACCTTC. This chain uses TRBV12-3 or TRBV12-4 with TRBJ1-2, with D perhaps matching TRBD1 (6 bases). This CDR3 spans 16 amino acids. Trimming pared 0 bases from V and 0 bases from J, leaving 11 bases between.

The CDR3 sequence is CASRPPRAQSPYEQYF. Here the CDR3 DNA reads TGTGCCAGCAGGCCCCCTAGAGCGCAGAGCCCCTACGAGCAGTACTTC. The chain links TRBV7-3 to TRBJ2-7; D is undetermined. Germline V lookup: CDR1 SGHTA, CDR2 FQGTGA. V dropped 6 bases and J dropped 2 bases, with 20 bases sitting between them. The CDR3 is 16 residues long.

As for this clonotype: The CDR3 carries no conserved terminal phenylalanine or tryptophan, so it likely arises from a read error. CDR3 in amino acids: CASSLGGRYNEQFV. The CDR3 nucleotides are TGTGCCAGCAGCTTGGGGGGCAGATACAATGAGCAGTTCGTC. This chain connects TRBV5-6 to TRBJ2-1; possibly TRBD1 for D (5 bases). Per germline, CDR1 SGHDT and CDR2 YYEEEE. CDR3 length: 14 residues. Deletions cut 0 bases from V and 4 bases from J, with 8 bases between.

This clonotype was picked up many times. This chain connects TRBV2 to TRBJ2-2; 14 bases are shared with TRBD2. Trimming cost V 6 bases and J 0 bases; bases outside gene matches: 3. This CDR3 is built from 17 residues. Germline CDR1 and CDR2: SNHLY and FYNNEI. CDR3 nucleotide sequence: TGTGCCAGCAGGACTAGCGGGAGGGCCACGAACACCGGGGAGCTGTTTTTT. This translates into CASRTSGRATNTGELFF.

The chain is built from TRBV9 and TRBJ2-1; tentatively, D is TRBD1 (6 bases). Looked up from germline, CDR1 is SGDLS and CDR2 is YYNGEE. Trimming shortened V by 3 bases and J by 8 bases, and 21 bases separated the two germline ends. The length of the CDR3 is 16 residues. The CDR3 loop is CASSEGLTRGPDEQFF. The CDR3 DNA sequence: TGTGCCAGCAGCGAGGGCCTCACCAGGGGACCCGATGAGCAGTTCTTC.

A few counts support this clonotype. V and J are TRBV3-1 and TRBJ1-2, with D maybe TRBD1 (5 bases). Trimming took 5 bases from V and 14 from J, leaving 15 bases between them. CDR3 length equals 11 residues. Germline V CDR1 and CDR2: LGHDT, YNNKEL (reference sequence). CDR3 in DNA: TGTGCCAGCAGCGACGGGGGTCCAGGAACCTTC. Residues: CASSDGGPGTF. The whole variable domain, filled in from reference TRBV3-1 and TRBJ1-2, reads DTAVSQTPKYLVTQMGNDKSIKCEQNLGHDTMYWYKQDSKKFLKIMFSYNNKELIINETVPNRFSPKSPDKAHLNLHINSLELGDSAVYFCASSDGGPGTFGSGTRLTVV.

V and J are TRBV12-3 or TRBV12-4 and TRBJ2-5; the D gene is possibly TRBD2 (6 bases). The V end was cut by 1 base, the J end by 5 bases, with 14 bases between. This CDR3 contains 15 residues. This chain's CDR3 is CASSLGWRAGETQYF. The CDR3 bases are TGTGCCAGCAGTTTAGGGTGGCGGGCGGGGGAGACCCAGTACTTC.

On this clonotype itself: Being one base from a much bigger clone, this may be a read error. The chain has TRBV12-3 or TRBV12-4 and TRBJ1-1, with TRBD1 matching over 7 bases. The CDR3 contains 15 residues. For the CDR3, the DNA is TGTGCCAGCAGTCCCAGACAGGGAACGAACGCTGAAGCTTTCTTT. This encodes CASSPRQGTNAEAFF.